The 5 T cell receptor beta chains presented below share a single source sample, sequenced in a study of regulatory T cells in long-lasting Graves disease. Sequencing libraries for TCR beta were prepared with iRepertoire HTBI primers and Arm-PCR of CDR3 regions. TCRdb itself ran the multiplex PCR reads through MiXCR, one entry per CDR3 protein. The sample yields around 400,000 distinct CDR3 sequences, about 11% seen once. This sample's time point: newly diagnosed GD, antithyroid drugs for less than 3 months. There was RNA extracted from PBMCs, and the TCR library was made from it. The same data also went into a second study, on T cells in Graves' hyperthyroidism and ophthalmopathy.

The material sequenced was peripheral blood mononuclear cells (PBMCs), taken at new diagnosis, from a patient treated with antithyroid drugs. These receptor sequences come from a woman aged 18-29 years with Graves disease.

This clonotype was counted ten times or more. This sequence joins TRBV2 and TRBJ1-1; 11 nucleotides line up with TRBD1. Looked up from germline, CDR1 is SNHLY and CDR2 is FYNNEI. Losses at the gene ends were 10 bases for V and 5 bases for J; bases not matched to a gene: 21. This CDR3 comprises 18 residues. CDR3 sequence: CATDTYVGNRDRGTEAFF. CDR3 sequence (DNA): TGTGCCACCGACACCTACGTGGGAAACCGGGACAGGGGGACTGAAGCTTTCTTT.

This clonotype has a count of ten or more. The CDR3 DNA reads TGTGCCAGTGCTTTTACCGGGACGGTGAACACTGAAGCTTTCTTT. This codes for CASAFTGTVNTEAFF. This chain connects TRBV19 to TRBJ1-1, with a weak D call TRBD1 (5 bases). The CDR3 sequence is 15 residues long. The V gene lost 8 bases and the J gene lost 0 bases, with 16 bases spanning the gap. The V gene's germline CDR1 is LNHDA and CDR2 SQIVND (reference sequence). Full variable domain (outside the CDR3, taken from reference TRBV19 and TRBJ1-1): DGGITQSPKYLFRKEGQNVTLSCEQNLNHDAMYWYRQDPGQGLRLIYYSQIVNDFQKGDIAEGYSVSREKKESFPLTVTSAQKNPTAFYLCASAFTGTVNTEAFFGQGTRLTVV.

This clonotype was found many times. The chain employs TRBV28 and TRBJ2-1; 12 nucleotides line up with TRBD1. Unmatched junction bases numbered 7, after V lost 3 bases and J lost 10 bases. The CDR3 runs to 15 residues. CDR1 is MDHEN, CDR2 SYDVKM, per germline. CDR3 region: CASSLGQGAFGEQFF. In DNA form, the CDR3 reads TGTGCCAGCAGTTTGGGACAGGGGGCTTTCGGAGAGCAGTTCTTC.

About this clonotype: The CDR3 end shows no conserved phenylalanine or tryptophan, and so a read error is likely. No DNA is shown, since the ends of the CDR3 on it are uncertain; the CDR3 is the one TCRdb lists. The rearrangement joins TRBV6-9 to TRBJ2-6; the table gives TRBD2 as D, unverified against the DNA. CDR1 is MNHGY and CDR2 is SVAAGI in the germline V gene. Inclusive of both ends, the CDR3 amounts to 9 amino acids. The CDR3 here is CASSYGYSG.

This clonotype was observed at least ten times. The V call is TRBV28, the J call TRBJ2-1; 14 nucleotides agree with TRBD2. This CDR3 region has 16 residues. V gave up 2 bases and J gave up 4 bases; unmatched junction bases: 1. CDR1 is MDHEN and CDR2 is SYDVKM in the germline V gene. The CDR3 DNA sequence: TGTGCCAGCAGTTTAAGGACTAGCGGGAGGTACAATGAGCAGTTCTTC. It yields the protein CASSLRTSGRYNEQFF.